These 16 T cell receptor beta chains were sequenced from one sample in a study of T-cell reconstitution after alpha-beta-depleted transplantation in children. Preparation of the TCRbeta library was carried out with unique molecular identifiers. MiXCR was run by TCRdb on the PCR reads, yielding one entry per CDR3 protein. The table includes almost 500,000 distinct CDR3 sequences, more than 9% detected once. Sequences were derived from PBMCs, sampled before TCRalphabeta/CD19-depleted stem cell transplant. These receptors originate from a child aged 2-9 years with inherited bone marrow failure, due to receive a stem cell transplant.

This clonotype was found many times. V and J are TRBV6-2 or TRBV6-3 and TRBJ2-1; the D is unclear. This CDR3 is built from 12 residues. V lost 5 bases to trimming and J lost 10 bases, with 12 bases between them. Per germline, CDR1 MNHEY and CDR2 SVGEGT. The chain's CDR3 is CASSASKIEQFF. The DNA of the CDR3 is TGTGCCAGCAGTGCGTCCAAGATAGAGCAGTTCTTC.

Turning to this clonotype: With a much larger clone just one base away, this may be a read error. The genes are TRBV27 and TRBJ1-5; TRBD1 might be the D (5 bases). The CDR3 length is 16 residues. Germline CDR1 is MNHEY and CDR2 is SMNVEV (reference sequence). The chain's CDR3 is CASSHEAAGARYPQNF. CDR3 DNA: TGTGCCAGCAGTCACGAAGCCGCCGGGGCGCGGTATCCCCAGAATTTT.

In this sample, this clonotype turned up many times. This chain uses TRBV7-2 with TRBJ1-6; the match to TRBD1 covers 8 bases. The trim removed 4 bases at V and 10 bases at J, leaving 9 bases unmatched. This CDR3 has 15 residues. Germline V gene lookup returns CDR1 SGHTA and CDR2 FQGNSA. This CDR3 is CASSSITGGGSPLHF. The CDR3 bases are TGTGCCAGCAGCTCAATCACAGGGGGAGGCTCACCCCTCCACTTT.

The chain is built from TRBV7-8 and TRBJ2-7, with 7 bases lining up with TRBD1. The CDR3 is 14 residues long. The V segment lost 5 bases and the J segment 6 bases; nucleotides outside the gene matches: 10. Germline assignment: CDR1 SGHVS and CDR2 FQNEAQ. The chain's CDR3 is CASSPAPTGSEQYF. CDR3 coding DNA: TGTGCCAGCAGCCCAGCCCCGACAGGGTCCGAGCAGTACTTC.

The CDR3 DNA sequence: TGTGCCAGCAGCTTAGTTTATGGGGAGACCCAGTACTTC. Amino acids: CASSLVYGETQYF. This chain uses TRBV7-9 with TRBJ2-5; D uncertain. This CDR3 is 13 amino acids long. V lost 1 base, J lost 5 bases, and 8 bases lay in between. Germline V gene lookup returns CDR1 SEHNR and CDR2 FQNEAQ (reference sequence).

This clonotype came up a few times. The CDR3 loop reads CAWQGLAADNEQFF. The CDR3 nucleotides read TGTGCCTGGCAGGGACTAGCGGCCGACAATGAGCAGTTCTTC. The rearrangement uses TRBV30 and TRBJ2-1; 11 bases fit TRBD2. This CDR3 comprises 14 residues. The junction had 5 bases not matched to a gene; V was cut back by 5 bases and J by 5 bases. CDR1 is GTSNPN, CDR2 SVGIG, per germline (reference sequence).

This clonotype was observed a few times. V gene TRBV20-1 combines with J gene TRBJ2-7, with 12 bases matching TRBD2. The junction had 3 bases not matched to a gene; V was cut back by 5 bases and J by 1 base. Germline CDR1 reads DFQATT; CDR2 reads SNEGSKA (reference sequence). The length of the CDR3 is 14 residues. CDR3 in DNA: TGCAGTGCTGCCGGGACTAGCGGGTCCTACGAGCAGTACTTC. This encodes CSAAGTSGSYEQYF.

This clonotype appeared many times. The chain links TRBV4-3 to TRBJ2-3, with 12 bases fitting TRBD1. V lost 1 base to trimming and J lost 3 bases; unmatched junction nucleotides: 8. Per germline, CDR1 LGHNA and CDR2 YSLEER. The length of the CDR3 is 18 residues. The DNA for the CDR3 is TGCGCCAGCAGCCAAGGACTACCGGGACAGGGGGCAACAGATACGCAGTATTTT. Its translation is CASSQGLPGQGATDTQYF.

The chain employs TRBV29-1 and TRBJ2-1; D is ambiguous. The CDR3 is 14 residues long. V was trimmed by 2 bases and J by 2 bases, leaving 10 bases between them. CDR1 SQVTM and CDR2 ANQGSEA come from the germline V gene. The CDR3 DNA reads TGCAGCGTTGAATATAGTAGTCCCTACAATGAGCAGTTCTTC. Residues: CSVEYSSPYNEQFF.

This clonotype has ten or more counts. V gene TRBV11-1 combines with J gene TRBJ2-5, with 9 bases lining up with TRBD2. Germline V lookup: CDR1 SGHAT, CDR2 FQDESV (reference sequence). This CDR3 is built from 18 residues. Germline trimming cut 1 base from V and 2 bases from J; bases unmatched to any gene: 11. The CDR3 sequence: CASSLGVAASGAQETQYF. CDR3 bases: TGTGCCAGCAGCTTAGGCGTGGCGGCTAGCGGGGCACAAGAGACCCAGTACTTC.

This clonotype was detected many times. CDR3 nucleotides: TGCGCCAGCAGCCAAGGGACAAGCGGGCGCACAGATACGCAGTATTTT. Its translation: CASSQGTSGRTDTQYF. The chain is built from TRBV4-3 and TRBJ2-3; the D gene is possibly TRBD2 (6 bases). CDR1 and CDR2 (germline): LGHNA, YSLEER. The V gene lost 1 base and the J gene lost 1 base, with 12 bases spanning the gap. The CDR3 sequence is 16 residues long.

The sample holds many counts of this clonotype. The DNA of the CDR3 is TGCGCCAGCAGCCAGGGACAGGGGGCAGGGGAGACCCAGTACTTC. Translating it yields CASSQGQGAGETQYF. J is TRBJ2-5 and V is TRBV4-3; TRBD1 matches at 12 bases. The CDR3 runs 15 residues. The V segment lost 3 bases and the J segment 5 bases; nucleotides outside the gene matches: 4. The V gene's germline CDR1 is LGHNA and CDR2 YSLEER.

This clonotype was seen repeatedly, ten times or more. The chain joins TRBV6-5 to TRBJ2-2; TRBD1 matches 8 bases. The CDR3 is 15 amino acids. The V gene end was trimmed by 2 bases and the J gene end by 3 bases; junction bases not matched to a gene: 2. Germline V gene sequence: CDR1 MNHEY, CDR2 SVGAGI. The CDR3 spells CASSYQGQDTGELFF. The CDR3 DNA reads as TGTGCCAGCAGTTACCAGGGACAGGACACCGGGGAGCTGTTTTTT.

This clonotype was picked up many times. The chain is built from TRBV29-1 and TRBJ2-3; possibly TRBD2 for D (5 bases). The CDR3 loop spans 14 amino acids. V was cut by 3 bases and J by 3 bases, with 13 bases left in between. Per the germline V gene, CDR1 is SQVTM and CDR2 is ANQGSEA. CDR3 in DNA: TGCAGCGTTGACAACGGGAAGGGAACAGATACGCAGTATTTT. This encodes CSVDNGKGTDTQYF.

This clonotype came up many times. V gene TRBV7-8 combines with J gene TRBJ2-4; a weak D match, TRBD2 (6 bases). V was trimmed by 1 base and J by 0 bases, leaving 13 bases between them. Germline CDR1 SGHVS, CDR2 FQNEAQ. The CDR3 runs 17 residues. In DNA, the CDR3 is TGTGCCAGCAGCTTAGTGGGGGGTCAGCTAGCCAAAAACATTCAGTACTTC. Encoded protein: CASSLVGGQLAKNIQYF.

In its sample, this clonotype was seen a few times. The rearrangement links TRBV10-3 to TRBJ2-7; 9 bases map to TRBD1. Looked up from germline, CDR1 is ENHRY and CDR2 is SYGVKD. Germline trimming cut 2 bases from V and 0 bases from J; bases unmatched to any gene: 8. The CDR3 has 17 residues. The CDR3 is CAISETGTGPYSYEQYF. CDR3 DNA: TGTGCCATCAGTGAGACCGGGACAGGGCCCTACTCCTACGAGCAGTACTTC.